Here is one T cell receptor beta chain with its context. Its antigen is not identified. Germline V gene data show CDR1 as LGHNA and CDR2 as YNFKEQ. V was trimmed by 4 bases and J by 3 bases, leaving 15 bases between them. The CDR3 loop spans 15 amino acids. The record originates from a study of T cells after yellow fever vaccination. Findings of the study overall: The study noted that FACS-sorted repertoires could contain abundant clonotypes contaminating from the bulk population.

Generation of TCR cDNA used 5'RACE template switching (which added a universal primer site and UMIs). MiXCR, applied by TCRdb to the 5' RACE reads, yields one record per CDR3 protein. The sample shows 500,000 to 550,000 distinct CDR3 sequences, 21% of them seen only once. The TCR sequence derives from a man aged 18 to 29 who received the YFV17D yellow fever vaccine. This material consisted of PBMCs, taken 21 days after the first yellow fever vaccination. The chain carries TRBV4-2 and TRBJ1-1; the D is unclear. This CDR3 is CASSPPEGLHTEAFF. CDR3 sequence (DNA): TGTGCCAGCAGCCCGCCCGAAGGCCTCCACACTGAAGCTTTCTTT.